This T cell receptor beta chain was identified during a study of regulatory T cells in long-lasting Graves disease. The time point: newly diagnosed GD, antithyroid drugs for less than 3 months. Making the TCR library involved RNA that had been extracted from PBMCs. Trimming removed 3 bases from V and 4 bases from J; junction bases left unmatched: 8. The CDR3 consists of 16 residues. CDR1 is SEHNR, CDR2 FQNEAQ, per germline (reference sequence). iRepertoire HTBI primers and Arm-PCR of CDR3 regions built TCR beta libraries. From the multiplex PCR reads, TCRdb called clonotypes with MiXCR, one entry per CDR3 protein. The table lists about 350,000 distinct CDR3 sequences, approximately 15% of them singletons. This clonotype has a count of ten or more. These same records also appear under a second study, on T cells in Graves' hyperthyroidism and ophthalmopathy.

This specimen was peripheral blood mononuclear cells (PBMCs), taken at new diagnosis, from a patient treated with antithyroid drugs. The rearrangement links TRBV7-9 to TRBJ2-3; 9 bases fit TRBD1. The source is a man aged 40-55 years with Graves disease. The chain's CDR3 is CASSFGGQGWADTQYF. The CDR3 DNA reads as TGTGCCAGCAGCTTCGGCGGACAGGGGTGGGCAGATACGCAGTATTTT.